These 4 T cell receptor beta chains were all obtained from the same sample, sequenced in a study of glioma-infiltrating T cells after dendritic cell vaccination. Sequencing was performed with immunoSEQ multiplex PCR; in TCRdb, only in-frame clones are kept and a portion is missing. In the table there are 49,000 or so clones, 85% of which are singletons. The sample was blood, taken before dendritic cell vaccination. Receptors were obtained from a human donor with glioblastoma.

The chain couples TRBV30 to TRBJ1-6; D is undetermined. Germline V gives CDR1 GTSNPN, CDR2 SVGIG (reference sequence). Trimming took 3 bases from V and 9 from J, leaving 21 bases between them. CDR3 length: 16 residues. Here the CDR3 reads CAWRTAGSTVGSPLHF. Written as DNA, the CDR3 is TGTGCCTGGAGGACGGCAGGTAGTACTGTCGGTTCACCCCTCCACTTT. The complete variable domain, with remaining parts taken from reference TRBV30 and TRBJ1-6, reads SQTIHQWPATLVQPVGSPLSLECTVEGTSNPNLYWYRQAAGRGLQLLFYSVGIGQISSEVPQNLSASRPQDRQFILSSKKLLLSDSGFYLCAWRTAGSTVGSPLHFGNGTRLTVT.

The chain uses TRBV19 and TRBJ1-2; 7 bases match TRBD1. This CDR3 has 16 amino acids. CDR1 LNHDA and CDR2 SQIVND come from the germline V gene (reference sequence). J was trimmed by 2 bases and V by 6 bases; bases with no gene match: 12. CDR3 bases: TGTGCCAGTAGGAAAGGGACAGTCCTTACAAACTATGGCTACACCTTC. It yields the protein CASRKGTVLTNYGYTF.

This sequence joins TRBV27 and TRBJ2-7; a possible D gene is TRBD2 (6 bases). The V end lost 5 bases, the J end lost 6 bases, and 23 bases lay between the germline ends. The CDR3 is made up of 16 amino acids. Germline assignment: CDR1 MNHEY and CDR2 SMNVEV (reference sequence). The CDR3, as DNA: TGTGCCAGCAGTCCGCCGGGACCCCGGGGGTCTACCGAGCAGTACTTC. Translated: CASSPPGPRGSTEQYF.

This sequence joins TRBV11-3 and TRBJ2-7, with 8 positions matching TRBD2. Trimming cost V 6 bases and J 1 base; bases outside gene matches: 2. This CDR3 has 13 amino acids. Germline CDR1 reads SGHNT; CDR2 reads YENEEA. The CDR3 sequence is CASRTSASYEQYF. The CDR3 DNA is TGTGCCAGCAGGACTAGCGCGTCCTACGAGCAGTACTTC.